The present T cell receptor (beta chain) was sequenced within a study of OX40 agonist ivuxolimab in advanced cancers. The method was immunoSEQ multiplex PCR; TCRdb's version includes in-frame clones alone and lacks a portion of them. The sample holds 90,000 to 100,000 clones, 88% seen once. This TCR derives from an adult with an advanced solid tumor such as melanoma, head and neck, liver or kidney cancer. Sequenced here: CD4+ or CD8+ T cells sorted from blood, sampled in a trial of the OX40 agonist ivuxolimab.

This CDR3 reads CASGEGLAPDNEQFF. In DNA form, the CDR3 reads TGTGCCAGCGGGGAGGGACTAGCGCCCGACAATGAGCAGTTCTTC. The J gene is TRBJ2-1, the V gene TRBV2; TRBD2 aligns across 10 bases. Germline V lookup: CDR1 SNHLY, CDR2 FYNNEI. V lost 8 bases to trimming and J lost 5 bases; unmatched junction nucleotides: 9. The CDR3 is 15 residues long.